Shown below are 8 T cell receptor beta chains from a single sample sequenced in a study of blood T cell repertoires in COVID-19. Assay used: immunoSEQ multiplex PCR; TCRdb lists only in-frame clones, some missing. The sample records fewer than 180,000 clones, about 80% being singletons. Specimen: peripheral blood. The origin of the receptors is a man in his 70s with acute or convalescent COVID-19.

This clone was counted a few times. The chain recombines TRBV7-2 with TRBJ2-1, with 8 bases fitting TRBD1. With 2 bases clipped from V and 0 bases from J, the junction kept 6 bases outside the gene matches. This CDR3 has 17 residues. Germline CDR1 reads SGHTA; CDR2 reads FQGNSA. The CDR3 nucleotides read TGTGCCAGCAGCTTAAGGGACAGGCGGTACTCCTACAATGAGCAGTTCTTC. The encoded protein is CASSLRDRRYSYNEQFF.

CDR3 residues: CASSVELAGWSYNEQFF. The CDR3 nucleotides are TGTGCCAGCAGCGTAGAACTAGCGGGATGGTCCTACAATGAGCAGTTCTTC. The rearrangement uses TRBV9 and TRBJ2-1; 10 bases are shared with TRBD2. The CDR3 extends over 17 amino acids. Germline CDR1 SGDLS, CDR2 YYNGEE. Losses at the gene ends were 0 bases for V and 1 base for J; bases not matched to a gene: 4.

The CDR3 bases are TGTGCCAGCAGTGAATACTTGGCTCCAGGGAACGAGCAGTACTTC. This gives the protein CASSEYLAPGNEQYF. The chain joins TRBV2 to TRBJ2-7, with a weak D call TRBD1 (5 bases). Trimming removed 2 bases from V and 5 bases from J, with 16 bases in between. CDR3 length: 15 amino acids. Germline V CDR1 and CDR2: SNHLY, FYNNEI. Combining the CDR3 with reference TRBV2 and TRBJ2-7 gives the whole variable domain EPEVTQTPSHQVTQMGQEVILRCVPISNHLYFYWYRQILGQKVEFLVSFYNNEISEKSEIFDDQFSVERPDGSNFTLKIRSTKLEDSAMYFCASSEYLAPGNEQYFGPGTRLTVT.

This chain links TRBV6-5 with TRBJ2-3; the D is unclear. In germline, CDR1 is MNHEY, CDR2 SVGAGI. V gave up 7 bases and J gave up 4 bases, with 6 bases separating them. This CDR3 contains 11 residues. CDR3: CASTRADTQYF. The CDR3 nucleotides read TGTGCCAGCACCCGTGCAGATACGCAGTATTTT.

The CDR3, as DNA: TGTGCCAGCAGTCGCAGGGGGTTTCGAGAAAAACTGTTTTTT. Residues: CASSRRGFREKLFF. The rearrangement uses TRBV27 and TRBJ1-4; TRBD1 aligns across 7 bases. V was clipped by 5 bases and J by 8 bases; unmatched bases: 8. The CDR3 is made up of 14 amino acids. Germline V CDR1 and CDR2: MNHEY, SMNVEV (reference sequence).

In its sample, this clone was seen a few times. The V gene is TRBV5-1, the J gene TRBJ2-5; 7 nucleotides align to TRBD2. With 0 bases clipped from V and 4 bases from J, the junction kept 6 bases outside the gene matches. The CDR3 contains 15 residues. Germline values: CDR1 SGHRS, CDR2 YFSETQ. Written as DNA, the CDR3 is TGCGCCAGCAGCTTGGAGGGGACTAAGACAGAGACCCAGTACTTC. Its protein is CASSLEGTKTETQYF. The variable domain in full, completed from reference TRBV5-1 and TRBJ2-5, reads KAGVTQTPRYLIKTRGQQVTLSCSPISGHRSVSWYQQTPGQGLQFLFEYFSETQRNKGNFPGRFSGRQFSNSRSEMNVSTLELGDSALYLCASSLEGTKTETQYFGPGTRLLVL.

DNA of the CDR3: TGTGCCAGCAGCCGAGGTTTTGCAACTAATGAAAAACTGTTTTTT. Its translation is CASSRGFATNEKLFF. The V call is TRBV14, the J call TRBJ1-4; D unclear. Trimming removed 4 bases at V and 0 bases at J, with 9 bases between. This CDR3 has 15 residues. Germline CDR1 reads SGHDN; CDR2 reads FVKESK.

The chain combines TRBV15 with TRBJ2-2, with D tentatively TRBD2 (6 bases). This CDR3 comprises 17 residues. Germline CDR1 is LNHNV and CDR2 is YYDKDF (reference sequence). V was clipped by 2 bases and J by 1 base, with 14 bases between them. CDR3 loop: CATSRPLGRGNTGELFF. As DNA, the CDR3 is TGTGCCACCAGCAGACCCCTGGGGCGGGGGAACACCGGGGAGCTGTTTTTT.